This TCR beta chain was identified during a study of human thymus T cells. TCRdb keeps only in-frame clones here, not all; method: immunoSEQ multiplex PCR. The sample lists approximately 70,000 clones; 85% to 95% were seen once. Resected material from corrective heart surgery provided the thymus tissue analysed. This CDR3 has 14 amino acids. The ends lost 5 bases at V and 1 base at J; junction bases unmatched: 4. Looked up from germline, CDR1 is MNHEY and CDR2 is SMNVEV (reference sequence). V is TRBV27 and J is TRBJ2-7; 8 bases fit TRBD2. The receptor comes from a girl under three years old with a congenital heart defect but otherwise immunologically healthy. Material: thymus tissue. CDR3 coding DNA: TGTGCCAGCAGTCCGGGGACTAGTTCCTACGAGCAGTACTTC. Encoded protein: CASSPGTSSYEQYF.